This T cell receptor beta chain emerged from a study of blood T cell repertoires in COVID-19. Participant age was roughly 18 to 90 years, and participants resided in 20 to 30 US areas. Germline CDR1 MNHEY, CDR2 SVGAGI. This CDR3 contains 14 residues. V gave up 6 bases and J gave up 5 bases; unmatched junction bases: 8. Original handling: Estimation of nucleated cell counts relied on the amplification of reference gene primers. The table came from immunoSEQ multiplex PCR; TCRdb's copy has only in-frame clones and leaves some out. The V and J calls and clone size come from that table; D and trimming were worked out from the DNA. The sample shows approximately 180,000 clones, 65% to 90% of them seen only once.

This clonotype was obtained from a woman aged 55-70 years with acute COVID-19. The specimen was PBMCs or T cells enriched from blood (not recorded which). The chain links TRBV6-5 to TRBJ1-2; 8 bases agree with TRBD1. The CDR3 protein is CASSPGTGGYGYTF. DNA of the CDR3: TGTGCCAGCAGCCCCGGGACAGGAGGATATGGCTACACCTTC.